Listed here are 18 T cell receptor beta chains from one sample, sequenced in a study of blood T cell repertoires in COVID-19. TCRdb's copy holds only in-frame clones and misses some; the assay was immunoSEQ multiplex PCR. The table records 120,000 to 150,000 clones, 75% to 85% of them present only once. Sequencing was done on a sample of peripheral blood. The receptors come from a man aged 50 to 60 with acute or convalescent COVID-19.

The chain carries TRBV13 and TRBJ1-6; 8 positions match TRBD1. Unmatched junction bases numbered 10, after V lost 5 bases and J lost 10 bases. The CDR3 runs to 15 residues. The germline CDR1 and CDR2 sequences are PRHDT and FYEKMQ (reference sequence). Written as DNA, the CDR3 is TGTGCCAGCAGCCCCGGGACAGGTGCTTTATCACCCCTCCACTTT. Protein product: CASSPGTGALSPLHF.

This chain uses TRBV4-2 with TRBJ1-1, with D possibly TRBD1 on 5 matching bases. This CDR3 has 15 residues. V was trimmed by 2 bases and J by 8 bases, leaving 18 bases between them. Looked up from germline, CDR1 is LGHNA and CDR2 is YNFKEQ. The CDR3 region has the DNA TGTGCCAGCAGCCAAAACACCGACAGTTCCTTGGAAGCTTTCTTT. Amino acids: CASSQNTDSSLEAFF.

This clone turned up a few times. This chain connects TRBV27 to TRBJ2-3, with 7 bases that match TRBD1. The CDR3 has 14 residues. Germline-derived CDR1 and CDR2 are MNHEY and SMNVEV (reference sequence). With 8 bases clipped from V and 1 base from J, the junction kept 6 bases outside the gene matches. This CDR3 is CASSTGWGTDTQYF. In DNA form, the CDR3 reads TGTGCCAGCTCGACAGGGTGGGGCACAGATACGCAGTATTTT.

This clone was observed a single time. The V call is TRBV28, the J call TRBJ2-4; 9 positions agree with TRBD2. Germline V gene lookup returns CDR1 MDHEN and CDR2 SYDVKM. V lost 5 bases to trimming and J lost 5 bases; unmatched junction nucleotides: 16. The CDR3 extends over 18 amino acids. CDR3 sequence reads: CASSPLKGSGRPENIQYF. CDR3 coding DNA: TGTGCCAGCAGTCCGCTTAAGGGAAGCGGGAGGCCCGAAAACATTCAGTACTTC. The full variable domain, in which reference TRBV28 and TRBJ2-4 provide the parts outside the CDR3, is DVKVTQSSRYLVKRTGEKVFLECVQDMDHENMFWYRQDPGLGLRLIYFSYDVKMKEKGDIPEGYSVSREKKERFSLILESASTNQTSMYLCASSPLKGSGRPENIQYFGAGTRLSVL.

The J gene is TRBJ1-4, the V gene TRBV5-1; unclear D gene. The CDR3 spans 13 residues. Trimming removed 8 bases at V and 0 bases at J, with 8 bases between. Germline V gene sequence: CDR1 SGHRS, CDR2 YFSETQ. As DNA, the CDR3 is TGCGCCAGTTCTTTCGCAACTAATGAAAAACTGTTTTTT. Translation: CASSFATNEKLFF.

J is TRBJ1-6 and V is TRBV7-3; possible D gene TRBD1, 5 bases. V dropped 5 bases and J dropped 10 bases, with 18 bases sitting between them. In germline, CDR1 is SGHTA, CDR2 FQGTGA. The CDR3 has 15 residues. The CDR3 here is CASSPGFSTQSPLHF. The CDR3 DNA reads TGTGCCAGCAGCCCAGGGTTTTCCACCCAATCACCCCTCCACTTT.

This clone was seen only a few times. J is TRBJ1-6 and V is TRBV7-6, with D perhaps TRBD1 (5 bases). Germline CDR1 is SGHVS and CDR2 is FNYEAQ. The CDR3 has 15 amino acids. Trimming removed 4 bases from V and 6 bases from J, with 13 bases in between. The CDR3 loop is CASSSTVLGNSPLHF. The CDR3 DNA reads as TGTGCCAGCAGCTCGACAGTCCTGGGTAATTCACCCCTCCACTTT.

This sequence joins TRBV5-1 and TRBJ2-1; TRBD2 matches 10 bases. V was pared by 2 bases and J by 4 bases, with 6 bases of the junction left unmatched. The CDR3 has 16 amino acids. The germline gives CDR1 SGHRS, CDR2 YFSETQ. CDR3 region: CASSFSSGRDYNEQFF. CDR3 bases: TGCGCCAGCAGCTTTTCAAGCGGGAGGGATTACAATGAGCAGTTCTTC.

The V call is TRBV15, the J call TRBJ2-7, with a tentative D call TRBD1 (6 bases). Germline CDR1 is LNHNV and CDR2 is YYDKDF (reference sequence). The V and J ends lost 0 bases and 4 bases respectively, with 13 bases between them. This CDR3 region has 15 residues. CDR3 region: CATSRETGLFYEQYF. CDR3 nucleotides: TGTGCCACCAGCAGAGAAACAGGGTTATTTTACGAGCAGTACTTC.

The chain recombines TRBV6-6 with TRBJ1-3; 11 bases are shared with TRBD1. This CDR3 has 16 amino acids. CDR1 is MNHNY and CDR2 is SVGAGI in the germline V gene (reference sequence). After removal of 6 bases from V and 5 bases from J, the junction contained 9 bases not matched to a gene. The DNA of the CDR3 is TGTGCCAGCAGCCATCCGGGACAGGGGGATCGAAACACCATATATTTT. This gives the protein CASSHPGQGDRNTIYF.

This clone has only one observation. The V call is TRBV19, the J call TRBJ1-5, with D unresolved. The CDR3 length is 16 residues. V was clipped by 2 bases and J by 1 base, with 12 bases between them. CDR1 and CDR2 (germline): LNHDA, SQIVND (reference sequence). The CDR3 loop reads CASSIIGEGSNQPQHF. CDR3 DNA: TGTGCCAGTAGTATAATCGGCGAGGGAAGCAATCAGCCCCAGCATTTT.

This chain links TRBV5-1 with TRBJ2-3; tentatively, D is TRBD2 (5 bases). V lost 0 bases and J lost 2, with 10 bases in between. In germline, CDR1 is SGHRS, CDR2 YFSETQ. This CDR3 is built from 15 residues. This chain's CDR3 is CASSLELGFTDTQYF. The CDR3 DNA reads TGCGCCAGCAGCTTGGAACTAGGATTCACAGATACGCAGTATTTT.

The gene calls are TRBV7-9 and TRBJ1-2; 8 bases agree with TRBD1. Germline CDR1 and CDR2: SEHNR and FQNEAQ (reference sequence). V lost 5 bases, J lost 4 bases, and 6 bases stayed unmatched. CDR3 length: 14 amino acids. The CDR3: CASSQTTGVYGYTF. The CDR3 bases are TGTGCCAGCAGCCAAACGACAGGGGTCTATGGCTACACCTTC. The complete variable domain, with remaining parts taken from reference TRBV7-9 and TRBJ1-2, reads DTGVSQNPRHKITKRGQNVTFRCDPISEHNRLYWYRQTLGQGPEFLTYFQNEAQLEKSRLLSDRFSAERPKGSFSTLEIQRTEQGDSAMYLCASSQTTGVYGYTFGSGTRLTVV.

Only a few counts were recorded for this clone. The rearrangement links TRBV5-6 to TRBJ1-1, with 7 bases identical to TRBD1. This CDR3 comprises 15 residues. Germline V gene lookup returns CDR1 SGHDT and CDR2 YYEEEE. The junction had 8 bases not matched to a gene; V was cut back by 5 bases and J by 1 base. CDR3 amino acids: CASSKTGTANTEAFF. In DNA form, the CDR3 reads TGTGCCAGCAGTAAGACAGGGACAGCGAACACTGAAGCTTTCTTT.

The chain joins TRBV2 to TRBJ2-1; no reliable D call. Germline loops: CDR1 SNHLY, CDR2 FYNNEI. V was trimmed by 6 bases and J by 6 bases, leaving 12 bases between them. The CDR3 spans 13 residues. DNA of the CDR3: TGTGCCAGCAGACAGCCGCCTTCCAATGAGCAGTTCTTC. Its translation: CASRQPPSNEQFF.

This chain links TRBV4-1 with TRBJ2-2; a possible D gene is TRBD1 (6 bases). V lost 5 bases, J lost 0 bases, and 16 bases lay in between. The CDR3 is 17 residues long. The germline CDR1 and CDR2 sequences are MGHRA and YSYEKL. CDR3 bases: TGCGCCAGCAGCGGCAGGGGAAAATCCCCGAACACCGGGGAGCTGTTTTTT. It specifies CASSGRGKSPNTGELFF.

This clone was seen only a few times. The chain recombines TRBV11-3 with TRBJ2-1; possibly TRBD1 for D (6 bases). Germline CDR1 is SGHNT and CDR2 is YENEEA. CDR3 size: 14 residues. V lost 4 bases and J lost 12, with 19 bases in between. The CDR3 here is CASSYGVGAGRQFF. The DNA for the CDR3 is TGTGCCAGCAGCTACGGGGTGGGGGCAGGAAGGCAGTTCTTC.

The rearrangement links TRBV6-1 to TRBJ1-2; D ambiguous. In germline, CDR1 is MNHNS, CDR2 SASEGT. The CDR3 contains 16 residues. Trimming shortened V by 2 bases and J by 6 bases, and 19 bases separated the two germline ends. CDR3 region: CASSESWAALLNGYTF. As DNA, the CDR3 is TGTGCCAGCAGTGAATCCTGGGCAGCCCTCCTTAATGGCTACACCTTC.